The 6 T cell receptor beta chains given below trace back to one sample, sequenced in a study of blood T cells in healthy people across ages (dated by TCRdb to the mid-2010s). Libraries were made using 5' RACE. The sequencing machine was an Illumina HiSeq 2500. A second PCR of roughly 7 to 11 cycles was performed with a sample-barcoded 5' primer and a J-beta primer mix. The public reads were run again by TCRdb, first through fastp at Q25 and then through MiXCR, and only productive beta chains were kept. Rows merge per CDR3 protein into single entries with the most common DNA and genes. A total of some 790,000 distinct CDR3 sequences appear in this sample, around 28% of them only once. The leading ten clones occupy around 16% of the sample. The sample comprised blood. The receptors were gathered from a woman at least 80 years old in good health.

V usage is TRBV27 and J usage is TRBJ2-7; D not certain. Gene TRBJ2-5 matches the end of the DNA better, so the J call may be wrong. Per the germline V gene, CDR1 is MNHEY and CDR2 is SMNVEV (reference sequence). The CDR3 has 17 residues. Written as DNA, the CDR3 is TGTGCCAGCAGTTTGCTGGAAAACCCCATCGGCCTAGAGACCCAGTACTTC. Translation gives CASSLLENPIGLETQYF.

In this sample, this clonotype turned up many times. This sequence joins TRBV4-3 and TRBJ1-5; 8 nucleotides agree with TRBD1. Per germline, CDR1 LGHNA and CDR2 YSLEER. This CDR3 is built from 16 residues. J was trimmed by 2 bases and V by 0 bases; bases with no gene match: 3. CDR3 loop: CASSQDTGGGNQPQHF. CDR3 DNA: TGCGCCAGCAGCCAAGATACAGGGGGAGGCAATCAGCCCCAGCATTTT.

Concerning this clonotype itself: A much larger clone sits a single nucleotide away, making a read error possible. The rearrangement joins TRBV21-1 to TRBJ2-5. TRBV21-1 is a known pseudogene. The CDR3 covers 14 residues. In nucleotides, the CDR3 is TGTGCCAACAGCAAGAGTCAGTGTAGGCGGCCCCAGTACTTC. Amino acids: CANSKSQCRRPQYF.

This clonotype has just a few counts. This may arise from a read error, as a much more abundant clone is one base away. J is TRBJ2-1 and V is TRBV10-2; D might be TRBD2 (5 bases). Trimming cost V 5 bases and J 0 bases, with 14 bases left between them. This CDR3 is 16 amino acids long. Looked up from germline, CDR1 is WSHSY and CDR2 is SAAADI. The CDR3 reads CASSPWTSSSYNEQFF. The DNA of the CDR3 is TGCGCCAGCAGTCCATGGACTTCAAGCTCCTACAATGAGCAGTTCTTC.

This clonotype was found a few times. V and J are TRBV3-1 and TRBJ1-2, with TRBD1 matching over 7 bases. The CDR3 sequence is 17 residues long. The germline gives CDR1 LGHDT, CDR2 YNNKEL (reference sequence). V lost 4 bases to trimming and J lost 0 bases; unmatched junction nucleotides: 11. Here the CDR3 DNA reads TGTGCCAGCAGCCCCCATCTTACCGGGACAGCTAACTATGGCTACACCTTC. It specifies CASSPHLTGTANYGYTF.

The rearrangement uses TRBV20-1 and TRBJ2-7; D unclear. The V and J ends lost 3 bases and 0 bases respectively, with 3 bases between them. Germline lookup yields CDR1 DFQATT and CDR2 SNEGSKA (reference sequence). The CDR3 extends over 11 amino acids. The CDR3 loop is CSASTSYEQYF. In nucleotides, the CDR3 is TGCAGTGCTAGCACCTCCTACGAGCAGTACTTC.